A single sample gave rise to the 18 T cell receptor beta chains below, sequenced in a study of OX40 agonist ivuxolimab in advanced cancers. Some clones are missing from TCRdb's copy, which holds only in-frame ones; the method was immunoSEQ multiplex PCR. Here the sample spans about 45,000 clones, around 93% being singletons. The sample in question was CD4+ or CD8+ T cells sorted from blood, obtained in a trial of the OX40 agonist ivuxolimab. Source of these receptors: an adult with an advanced solid tumor such as melanoma, head and neck, liver or kidney cancer.

The CDR3 nucleotides are TGTGCCACCAGTTACAGTGCCTGGGTTGGAAACACCATATATTTT. Its translation is CATSYSAWVGNTIYF. This chain links TRBV15 with TRBJ1-3; D not resolved. Trimming stripped 6 bases from V and 3 bases from J, with 15 bases between. The CDR3 runs 15 residues. From germline, CDR1 is LNHNV and CDR2 YYDKDF (reference sequence).

The genes are TRBV9 and TRBJ2-7, with D unresolved. CDR1 and CDR2 (germline): SGDLS, YYNGEE. The V end was cut by 0 bases, the J end by 4 bases, with 5 bases between. CDR3 length: 12 amino acids. This chain's CDR3 is CASSVDGYEQYF. CDR3 coding DNA: TGTGCCAGCAGCGTAGACGGATACGAGCAGTACTTC.

The chain has TRBV29-1 and TRBJ2-5; TRBD2 matches at 10 bases. Germline lookup yields CDR1 SQVTM and CDR2 ANQGSEA. This CDR3 is built from 15 residues. V gave up 3 bases and J gave up 2 bases; unmatched junction bases: 6. This CDR3 reads CSVDLGTSVQETQYF. CDR3 coding DNA: TGCAGCGTTGACCTCGGGACTAGCGTTCAAGAGACCCAGTACTTC.

The V and J genes are TRBV4-3 and TRBJ2-7; possibly TRBD1 for D (6 bases). This CDR3 has 16 amino acids. Per germline, CDR1 LGHNA and CDR2 YSLEER. Trimming cost V 2 bases and J 6 bases, with 20 bases left between them. CDR3 residues: CASSQSLPEAGVEQYF. In nucleotides, the CDR3 is TGCGCCAGCAGCCAATCCTTACCGGAAGCAGGGGTCGAGCAGTACTTC.

The CDR3 nucleotides read TGTGCCAGCAGTGAAGATGGCAGGGAAGAGACCCAGTACTTC. Encoded protein: CASSEDGREETQYF. The chain uses TRBV2 and TRBJ2-5; a possible D gene is TRBD1 (5 bases). V was trimmed by 1 base and J by 3 bases, leaving 9 bases between them. Germline CDR1 reads SNHLY; CDR2 reads FYNNEI. The CDR3 is 14 amino acids.

V is TRBV19 and J is TRBJ2-7; possibly TRBD2 for D (6 bases). Trimming shortened V by 0 bases and J by 7 bases, and 10 bases separated the two germline ends. From germline, CDR1 is LNHDA and CDR2 SQIVND (reference sequence). The CDR3 has 13 residues. The CDR3 nucleotides are TGTGCCAGTAGTATAGATGGGAGGCTGGAGCAGTACTTC. Its translation: CASSIDGRLEQYF.

The chain combines TRBV2 with TRBJ2-4, with no clear D. Germline-derived CDR1 and CDR2 are SNHLY and FYNNEI. V gave up 4 bases and J gave up 0 bases, with 10 bases separating them. This CDR3 is 15 amino acids long. The chain's CDR3 is CASSVQSIAKNIQYF. Here the CDR3 DNA reads TGTGCCAGCAGTGTCCAGTCGATAGCCAAAAACATTCAGTACTTC. Combining the CDR3 with reference TRBV2 and TRBJ2-4 gives the whole variable domain EPEVTQTPSHQVTQMGQEVILRCVPISNHLYFYWYRQILGQKVEFLVSFYNNEISEKSEIFDDQFSVERPDGSNFTLKIRSTKLEDSAMYFCASSVQSIAKNIQYFGAGTRLSVL.

The rearrangement links TRBV11-2 to TRBJ2-7; D is possibly TRBD2 (6 bases). V was shortened by 4 bases and J by 4 bases, with 11 bases between the two germline ends. The CDR3 has 13 residues. CDR1 and CDR2 (germline): SGHAT, FQNNGV. The CDR3 loop reads CASSSGGWYEQYF. The CDR3, as DNA: TGTGCCAGCAGCTCCGGGGGATGGTACGAGCAGTACTTC.

V is TRBV27 and J is TRBJ2-3; possibly TRBD1 or TRBD2 for D (5 bases each). V lost 3 bases and J lost 3, with 10 bases in between. Germline V gives CDR1 MNHEY, CDR2 SMNVEV (reference sequence). The CDR3 loop spans 14 amino acids. The CDR3 region has the DNA TGTGCCAGCAGTTTCTGGGGGAAGACAGATACGCAGTATTTT. Translated, it gives CASSFWGKTDTQYF.

V gene TRBV20-1 combines with J gene TRBJ2-7, with no clear D. Trimming took off 6 bases at V and 7 bases at J, with 10 bases between the two ends. CDR3 length: 10 residues. Germline V gene sequence: CDR1 DFQATT, CDR2 SNEGSKA (reference sequence). The CDR3 is CSASIWEQYF. As DNA, the CDR3 is TGCAGTGCCTCCATATGGGAGCAGTACTTC.

V and J are TRBV4-3 and TRBJ2-7, with D possibly being TRBD2 (5 bases). The CDR3 is 13 amino acids. V was clipped by 0 bases and J by 3 bases, with 6 bases between them. Germline CDR1 and CDR2: LGHNA and YSLEER. In nucleotides, the CDR3 is TGCGCCAGCAGCCAAGATCGGGACTACGAGCAGTACTTC. Amino acids: CASSQDRDYEQYF.

This clone was detected once. V usage is TRBV21-1 and J usage is TRBJ1-2; the table's D call of TRBD1 was not tested on the DNA. TRBV21-1 is a recognized pseudogene. The CDR3 sequence is 15 residues long. CDR3 DNA sequence: TGTGCCAGCAGCAAAGTCAAGGGGGCTAACTATGGCTACACCTTC. This sequence encodes CASSKVKGANYGYTF.

The chain carries TRBV10-2 and TRBJ1-5; D gene uncertain. Deletions cut 3 bases from V and 0 bases from J, with 12 bases between. This CDR3 has 16 amino acids. Germline V CDR1 and CDR2: WSHSY, SAAADI. The CDR3 nucleotides are TGCGCCAGCAGTGATGGTGAACAGTATAGCAATCAGCCCCAGCATTTT. It translates to CASSDGEQYSNQPQHF.

V and J are TRBV7-3 and TRBJ2-1; D is undetermined. Germline-derived CDR1 and CDR2 are SGHTA and FQGTGA. The CDR3 spans 11 residues. V dropped 3 bases and J dropped 7 bases, with 4 bases sitting between them. The CDR3 sequence is CASSLNNEQFF. CDR3 sequence (DNA): TGTGCCAGCAGCTTGAATAATGAGCAGTTCTTC.

This sequence joins TRBV4-1 and TRBJ2-7, with 8 bases identical to TRBD2. V lost 0 bases to trimming and J lost 5 bases; unmatched junction nucleotides: 9. This CDR3 region has 16 residues. Germline V lookup: CDR1 MGHRA, CDR2 YSYEKL. CDR3 amino acids: CASSQDPLAGKDEQYF. The DNA for the CDR3 is TGCGCCAGCAGCCAAGATCCGTTAGCGGGAAAGGACGAGCAGTACTTC.

This clone was observed once. The junction departs from germline at one end; a sequencing error may be responsible. The DNA for the CDR3 is TGTGCCATCAGTGAAGTGGGGAGCTCCCACAATGAGCAGTTCTTC. Protein: CAISEVGSSHNEQFF. This chain uses TRBV10-3 with TRBJ2-1; weak D call: TRBD2 (5 bases). The CDR3 has 15 amino acids. CDR1 and CDR2 from the germline V gene are ENHRY and SYGVKD.

The chain has TRBV6-4 and TRBJ2-2; tentatively, D is TRBD2 (6 bases). CDR3 length equals 21 residues. Germline V gives CDR1 MRHNA, CDR2 SNTAGT. V lost 2 bases and J 2 bases, leaving 27 bases between the germline ends. CDR3 protein: CASSDLSTGRLAPLNTGELFF. DNA for the CDR3: TGTGCCAGCAGTGACCTTTCAACTGGGAGGTTAGCCCCCTTAAACACCGGGGAGCTGTTTTTT.

The genes are TRBV28 and TRBJ1-1; D is uncertain. Trimming took 3 bases from V and 6 from J, leaving 20 bases between them. The length of the CDR3 is 16 residues. In germline, CDR1 is MDHEN, CDR2 SYDVKM. The CDR3 loop reads CASSFLEVGVTSEAFF. CDR3 coding DNA: TGTGCCAGCAGTTTCCTCGAGGTTGGGGTAACATCTGAAGCTTTCTTT.